This TCR beta chain is from a study of blood T cell repertoires in COVID-19. Overall study context: Collection of acute and convalescent COVID-19 samples took place in the United States, Italy and Spain. PBMCs, B-cell-depleted T cells, or T cells were the source of the cDNA or gDNA that made up the material.

This clone appeared a single time. Germline CDR1 is MDHEN and CDR2 is SYDVKM. Trimming at V came to 7 bases and at J to 1 base, leaving 4 bases not matched to a gene. CDR3 size: 13 residues. As processed by the authors: Reference gene primer amplification gave nucleated cell count estimates. Clones were sequenced by immunoSEQ multiplex PCR, and TCRdb holds only the in-frame ones, with some missing. V and J calls and clone size are those listed in that table; D and trimming were worked out from the DNA. The sample yields 150,000 to 200,000 clones, approximately 83% seen once. The receptor comes from a human donor in a cohort sampled during active COVID-19. Source material: peripheral blood. This chain connects TRBV28 to TRBJ2-7; TRBD1 aligns across 7 bases. The CDR3 sequence: CASNRDRSYEQYF. The DNA of the CDR3 is TGTGCCAGCAATCGGGACAGATCCTACGAGCAGTACTTC.